Below are 15 T cell receptor beta chains sequenced from a single sample in a study of T-cell reconstitution after alpha-beta-depleted transplantation in children. TCRbeta library preparation incorporated unique molecular identifiers. TCRdb reprocessed the PCR reads via MiXCR and lists one record per CDR3 protein. The sample gives hundreds of thousands of distinct CDR3 sequences, around 12% of which show up once; 0.79% is in the top ten. The source was PBMCs, collected before TCRalphabeta/CD19-depleted stem cell transplant. The receptors derive from a girl aged 2 to 10 with congenital amegakaryocytic thrombocytopenia, due to receive a stem cell transplant.

V gene TRBV10-3 combines with J gene TRBJ1-1; no definite D call. Germline V CDR1 and CDR2: ENHRY, SYGVKD. Deletions cut 10 bases from V and 4 bases from J, with 13 bases between. This CDR3 comprises 12 residues. The CDR3 sequence: CANSNTGTEAFF. In nucleotides, the CDR3 is TGTGCCAACTCAAACACGGGCACTGAAGCTTTCTTT.

Remarks on this clonotype: A read error is possible here, since a much larger clone lies one base away. The chain joins TRBV10-2 to TRBJ2-7; D is perhaps TRBD2 (6 bases). The CDR3 runs to 14 residues. V lost 2 bases and J 3 bases, leaving 11 bases between the germline ends. Germline V gives CDR1 WSHSY, CDR2 SAAADI. CDR3 coding DNA: TGCGCCAGCAGTGAGGCGGTAGCGGACTACGAGCAGTACTTC. Its protein is CASSEAVADYEQYF.

There are a few counts of this clonotype. Here the CDR3 DNA reads TGTGCCAGCAGCCAAAGGGCTGTCAACTACCCCTCGGAGACCCAGTACTTC. This codes for CASSQRAVNYPSETQYF. The chain joins TRBV7-8 to TRBJ2-5, with D hard to call. Germline V gene lookup returns CDR1 SGHVS and CDR2 FQNEAQ. V was cut by 5 bases and J by 5 bases, with 24 bases left in between. This CDR3 has 17 residues.

This clonotype was seen repeatedly, ten times or more. V is TRBV20-1 and J is TRBJ2-2; D is uncertain. Per the germline V gene, CDR1 is DFQATT and CDR2 is SNEGSKA (reference sequence). The CDR3 covers 12 residues. Trimming shortened V by 5 bases and J by 8 bases, and 12 bases separated the two germline ends. The CDR3 DNA reads as TGCAGTGCTGGTAGTAGTGTGGGGGAGCTGTTTTTT. Protein product: CSAGSSVGELFF.

This clonotype was recorded many times. This chain links TRBV5-1 with TRBJ2-3; 9 bases are shared with TRBD1. CDR3 length: 16 amino acids. J lost 2 bases, V lost 0 bases, and 4 bases had no gene match. CDR1 SGHRS and CDR2 YFSETQ come from the germline V gene. In nucleotides, the CDR3 is TGCGCCAGCAGCTTGGGGGGACAGGGAGACACAGATACGCAGTATTTT. Its protein product is CASSLGGQGDTDTQYF.

V gene TRBV12-3 or TRBV12-4 combines with J gene TRBJ2-5; weak D call: TRBD1 (5 bases). The length of the CDR3 is 14 residues. V lost 7 bases to trimming and J lost 1 base, with 13 bases between them. The CDR3 reads CASTGQGGQETQYF. In nucleotides, the CDR3 is TGTGCCAGCACTGGTCAGGGCGGCCAAGAGACCCAGTACTTC.

V usage is TRBV5-8 and J usage is TRBJ1-5; D possibly corresponds to TRBD1 (6 bases). Germline V gene lookup returns CDR1 SGHTS and CDR2 YDEGEE. The CDR3 has 14 residues. Trimming pared 10 bases from V and 5 bases from J, leaving 19 bases between. This chain's CDR3 is CASWPRGTHQPQHF. CDR3 nucleotide sequence: TGTGCCTCCTGGCCCAGGGGAACGCATCAGCCCCAGCATTTT. Variable domain in full (rest from reference TRBV5-8 and TRBJ1-5): EAGVTQSPTHLIKTRGQQATLRCSPISGHTSVYWYQQALGLGLQFLLWYDEGEERNRGNFPPRFSGRQFPNYSSELNVNALELEDSALYLCASWPRGTHQPQHFGDGTRLSIL.

This clonotype was seen at least ten times. The chain couples TRBV12-3 or TRBV12-4 to TRBJ1-1; 8 bases map to TRBD1. This CDR3 has 15 residues. V shed 5 bases, J shed 3 bases, and the junction held 8 bases outside the gene matches. The CDR3, as DNA: TGTGCCAGCAGTAAAGCAGACAGGGGAGACACTGAAGCTTTCTTT. Amino acids: CASSKADRGDTEAFF.

This clonotype was observed at least ten times. V is TRBV6-2 or TRBV6-3 and J is TRBJ2-1; D unresolved. The CDR3 runs to 14 residues. Trimming left V 7 bases short and J 0 bases short, with 10 bases between. Germline V gene sequence: CDR1 MNHEY, CDR2 SVGEGT. The CDR3 DNA is TGTGCCAGCATTGGTGGTCCCTCCTACAATGAGCAGTTCTTC. This translates into CASIGGPSYNEQFF.

The rearrangement links TRBV12-3 or TRBV12-4 to TRBJ1-2, with a weak D call TRBD1 (5 bases). The CDR3 runs to 14 residues. V lost 5 bases and J 4 bases, leaving 14 bases between the germline ends. The CDR3 sequence: CASSRDRFPYGYTF. The CDR3 bases are TGTGCCAGCAGTCGAGACAGATTTCCCTATGGCTACACCTTC.

This clonotype was detected ten times or more. The V call is TRBV7-6, the J call TRBJ2-7, with 13 bases identical to TRBD2. Trimming took 5 bases from V and 4 from J; bases not matched to a gene: 5. The CDR3 has 15 amino acids. Per the germline V gene, CDR1 is SGHVS and CDR2 is FNYEAQ. The CDR3 DNA follows: TGTGCCAGCAGCCCCGGGACTAGCGGGGAATACGAGCAGTACTTC. Its translation: CASSPGTSGEYEQYF.

This clonotype was counted many times. V is TRBV29-1 and J is TRBJ2-5, with D hard to call. V dropped 1 base and J dropped 2 bases, with 8 bases sitting between them. From germline, CDR1 is SQVTM and CDR2 ANQGSEA. The CDR3 covers 13 residues. CDR3 DNA sequence: TGCAGCGTTGAAGGTTGGAGACAAGAGACCCAGTACTTC. Translating it yields CSVEGWRQETQYF.

This clonotype was seen at least ten times. The chain is built from TRBV10-2 and TRBJ1-1; D gene ambiguous. V was shortened by 3 bases and J by 1 base, with 9 bases between the two germline ends. This CDR3 comprises 14 residues. Germline CDR1 is WSHSY and CDR2 is SAAADI. DNA for the CDR3: TGCGCCAGCAGTGATAAGACGGAGAACACTGAAGCTTTCTTT. Protein sequence: CASSDKTENTEAFF.

Ten or more counts support this clonotype. This chain links TRBV29-1 with TRBJ2-7, with a weak D call TRBD1 (5 bases). CDR1 SQVTM and CDR2 ANQGSEA come from the germline V gene. Trimming cost V 8 bases and J 4 bases, with 21 bases left between them. The CDR3 sequence is 14 residues long. This chain's CDR3 is CSHGGSQGPYEQYF. Here the CDR3 DNA reads TGCAGCCACGGTGGCTCGCAGGGTCCGTACGAGCAGTACTTC.

The chain is built from TRBV7-9 and TRBJ1-4; 10 nucleotides line up with TRBD1. The ends lost 6 bases at V and 2 bases at J; junction bases unmatched: 9. From germline, CDR1 is SEHNR and CDR2 FQNEAQ (reference sequence). This CDR3 has 17 amino acids. As DNA, the CDR3 is TGTGCCAGCAGTCGACAGGGGGCGGGTTCGACTAATGAAAAACTGTTTTTT. Protein product: CASSRQGAGSTNEKLFF.